The clone carrying this T cell receptor beta chain was seen only once. Its antigen is still unknown. Sample treatment: about 20 received Ad26.COV2.S at low or high dose, single or two shots; a few received placebo; per-sample allocation not given. Samples analyzed were those drawn on day 63 after the first vaccine or placebo injection. Based in Boston, the donor was an adult of 18-55 years. This sample was included in a study of Ad26.COV2.S vaccination and SARS-CoV-2 variants. Study outcomes and limitations: It was found that vaccine and placebo recipients had similar non-spike TCR breadth. Greater spike-specific TCR breadth was seen in vaccine recipients than in placebo recipients.

The table came from immunoSEQ multiplex PCR; TCRdb's copy has only in-frame clones and leaves some out. The sample records about 250,000 clones, about 87% being singletons. This TCR derives from a person aged 18-60 years who received the Ad26.COV2.S COVID-19 vaccine or a placebo. The sequenced sample was peripheral blood, obtained in a trial of Ad26.COV2.S vaccine versus placebo.

DNA for the CDR3: TGTGCCAGCTCATCCGGGACTAGCGGGAGAAACCTCGATGAGCAGTTCTTC. It yields the protein CASSSGTSGRNLDEQFF. The gene calls are TRBV18 and TRBJ2-1, with TRBD2 matching over 14 bases. This CDR3 comprises 17 residues. With 5 bases clipped from V and 8 bases from J, the junction kept 11 bases outside the gene matches. CDR1 KGHSH and CDR2 LQKENI come from the germline V gene.